Reported below is one TCR beta chain. The antigen is unknown. Extracted from the samples, RNA was reverse transcribed into cDNA to serve as the sequencing template. The data were produced by immunoSEQ multiplex PCR, yet TCRdb's version contains in-frame clones alone and is incomplete. The sample shows around 270,000 clones, roughly 50% of them seen only once. The sample originates from a study of CD8+ T cells in alopecia areata. The wider study: Tofacitinib treatment spanned 6 to 18 months, with 6 months off drug afterward.

General observations from the study: With one nonresponder, baseline CD8+ expansion's link to response remains uncertain.

Treatment indicated: oral pan-JAK inhibitor, 5-10 mg twice daily. It was from alopecia areata patients that lesional scalp punch biopsies and peripheral blood were collected. The TCR originated in a human donor with alopecia areata. The starting material was CD4+ T cells sorted from blood, obtained at week 24, from a patient treated with tofacitinib.

The CDR3 coding sequence is TGTGCCAGCAGCTTACAGGGGAATAGCAATCAGCCCCAGCATTTT. The encoded protein is CASSLQGNSNQPQHF. The rearrangement uses TRBV7-8 and TRBJ1-5, with D possibly TRBD1 on 6 matching bases. The CDR3 runs 15 residues. Trimming pared 2 bases from V and 0 bases from J, leaving 8 bases between. Germline V gene lookup returns CDR1 SGHVS and CDR2 FQNEAQ.